This T cell receptor (beta chain) was obtained from a study of shared clonotypes between healthy human individuals (dated by TCRdb to the early 2020s). About the study as a whole: A few men and a couple of women, aged 18 to 49 years, made up the cohort. Libraries were prepared and TCR repertoires were sequenced by different laboratories using diverse techniques, in order to increase sequencing depth and limit assay-specific biases. Blood TCR repertoires of about 5 healthy adults were deeply sequenced to estimate repertoire size and the extent of clonotype sharing between individuals. For each donor, CD4 naive and CD4 memory were each given three plates, CD8 naive was given two plates, and CD8 memory was given one plate. Leukapheresis yielded between about 0.8 and 8.9 billion PBMCs per donor. Overall results and qualifications from the work: Because the study included only a small number of donors, the genetic and exposure-history diversity represented was limited. Pairwise subsampling indicated that sequencing depth was expected to affect the degree of clonotype sharing among donors. Compared with non-shared clonotypes, the clonotypes found in all four sorted-subset donors had higher generation probabilities. When several donors were compared, the shared fraction of clonotypes was 5% to 6.5% for naive CD4, about 4% for naive CD8, 2% to 2.5% for memory CD4, and roughly 0.43% for memory CD8. Sampling was restricted to blood, and TCR repertoires in tissues likely differ from the TCR repertoires found in blood. Larger estimated clonotype richness was generally found for naive subsets than for memory subsets. Rarefaction of sorted-subset datasets indicated incomplete sequencing despite the large sequencing depth.

CD8 naive samples were obtained by positive selection for CCR7 among CD45RO-negative cells, yielding a CD45RA+CCR7+ population from which TemRA cells were excluded. Healthy HIV-negative adults with no recently reported acute infections or vaccinations were included as donors. Every donor was a Caucasian adult residing in Nashville, Tennessee, USA. Blood was collected by leukapheresis, and PBMCs were isolated by Ficoll-Histopaque density gradient centrifugation and then cryopreserved in liquid nitrogen vapor phase. Purity and quantity of every magnetically sorted T cell population were checked by analytical flow cytometry. From each sorted fraction, genomic DNA was isolated and quantified by UV absorbance on a Nanodrop 2000c. Using the deep immunoSEQ assay, TCR CDR3 regions were amplified from genomic DNA by multiplex PCR. Extracted genomic DNA from each cell subset was distributed evenly across all wells of several immunoSEQ 96-well plates, and each plate was treated as a replicate. For sorted subsets, roughly 200 ng of genomic DNA, equivalent to 25,000 to 35,000 T cell genomes, went into each replicate PCR. Purified libraries were measured with a Qubit 3.0 fluorometer, size-checked on a Bioanalyzer 2100, and measured again with the KAPA Library Quantification kit. Every immunoSEQ 96-well plate was sequenced on a separate single-read 150-cycle Illumina NextSeq 550 flow cell. Turning to the authors' computational methods: Because only junctional sequences without quality scores were contained in the immunoSEQ output, filtering matching that applied to full-length reads could not be performed. Sequences were annotated with PyIR, a Python wrapper for IgBLAST v1.9, using IMGT germline references to assign V/J genes and CDR3. Reads with weak V/J assignments (E-value above 1e-6), missing CDR3, stop codons, out-of-frame junctions, or ambiguous translated residues were removed. V3J clonotypes were defined by identical inferred V gene, J gene, and CDR3 amino acid sequence. Percentage overlap between repertoires was computed as shared unique clonotypes divided by the size of the smaller repertoire. Three approaches were used to assess repertoire richness: RTK rarefaction, the Chao1 estimator, and Recon v2.1 estimates of unobserved clonotypes. OLGA was used to compute generation probabilities for all TCRbeta clonotypes that the gDNA method yielded from several donors. As stored in TCRdb, this immuneACCESS dataset retains in-frame rearrangements with V and J assigned. A fraction of the clones does not appear; measured against another copy, unresolved V genes explain less than half of the discrepancy, and the remainder lacks a known reason. The V and J calls and clone size come from that table; D and trimming were worked out from the DNA. In all, the sample holds about 2.2 million clones, and roughly 91% of those were seen once. Clones ranked in the top ten supply approximately 1.7% of the sample.

Worth noting for this clone: This receptor's antigen is unknown. The record has no base qualities; no much larger clone is one base away.

The CDR3 measures 16 amino acids from cysteine to phenylalanine. Here the CDR3 DNA is all that survives: 48 bases in frame from base 1. Between the V and J ends, shortened by 0 bases and 1 base respectively, the junction contains 11 bases. The germline V gene sets CDR1 to LGHNA and CDR2 to YSLEER. Sequenced material: naive CD8+ T cells from PBMCs. The sample's cell subset or site label, in plain terms: CD45RA+CCR7+. This receptor chain uses TRBV4-3 and TRBJ2-3; the D gene is unclear. This receptor was identified in a man aged 18 to 30 in good health. Some clones in this sample may be carry-over from other donors' samples. The DNA reads as follows: TGCGCCAGCAGCCAAGAGCAGGTAATCGGCACAGATACGCAGTATTTT. Translated, it gives CASSQEQVIGTDTQYF.